This entry describes one T cell receptor (beta chain). Germline loops: CDR1 SGHKS, CDR2 YYEKEE (reference sequence). The CDR3 loop spans 16 amino acids. Trimming stripped 4 bases from V and 4 bases from J, with 18 bases between. The data originate from a study of shared clonotypes between healthy human individuals. The assay was immunoSEQ multiplex PCR, and TCRdb's table has in-frame clones only and misses some. The table has more than 2,000,000 clones, around nine tenths seen once. Sequencing was done on a sample of naive CD4+ T cells sorted from blood. Sample subset: CD45RA+ positively selected. The rearrangement links TRBV5-5 to TRBJ2-1; D unclear. The TCR comes from a man between 18 and 35 years old in good health. CDR3 sequence reads: CASSPRIILGYNEQFF. In nucleotides, the CDR3 is TGTGCCAGCAGCCCGCGAATCATCTTGGGGTACAATGAGCAGTTCTTC.